Listed below are T cell receptor beta chains from one sample, sequenced in a study of monozygotic twins with cystic fibrosis. Generated by immunoSEQ multiplex PCR, the TCRdb table keeps only in-frame clones and is missing some. The sample lists fewer than 25,000 clones, about 83% seen once, with under 1.5% in the top ten. Sequences were obtained from blood. These receptors were obtained from a woman in her twenties or thirties with cystic fibrosis. CDR3s include the opening cysteine and the closing phenylalanine or tryptophan. The D gene is left open where the match is weak. Clone size is shown for a subset of rows, as once, few, many or a class of expanded clone.

TRBJ2-7 12 TRBV5-6 - - TGTGCCAGCACCTCTAGCGCCTACGAGCAGTACTTC CASTSSAYEQYF
TRBJ2-7 15 TRBV13 - TRBD1 TGTGCCAGCAGCTCCCTAGGACAGGGCCCCTACGAGCAGTACTTC CASSSLGQGPYEQYF
TRBJ1-5 15 TRBV2 - - TGTGCCAGCAGTGAACGGCCGGGGGGAAATCAGCCCCAGCATTTT CASSERPGGNQPQHF
TRBJ2-3 15 TRBV29-1 once TRBD1 TGCAGCGTGGGAACGAGGGGGCGCACCACAGATACGCAGTATTTT CSVGTRGRTTDTQYF
TRBJ1-2 15 TRBV5-5 once TRBD1 TGTGCCAGCAGCTTTTTTCGGGACAGGGGCGGTGGCTACACCTTC CASSFFRDRGGGYTF
TRBJ2-1 14 TRBV5-4 - TRBD1 TGTGCCAGCAGCTCCCGGGACAGGGGCAATGAGCAGTTCTTC CASSSRDRGNEQFF
TRBJ2-5 12 TRBV15 - - TGTGCCACCAGCACGGGGGTAGAGACCCAGTACTTC CATSTGVETQYF
TRBJ2-2 16 TRBV6-5 - - TGTGCCAGCAGTTACCCGGGGGCCATGAACACCGGGGAGCTGTTTTTT CASSYPGAMNTGELFF
TRBJ1-5 11 TRBV28 - TRBD1 TGTGTGACAGGGGAGAATCAGCCCCAGCATTTT CVTGENQPQHF
TRBJ1-4 15 TRBV28 - - TGTGCCAGCAGGACGTACATCAGGCCTAATGAAAAACTGTTTTTT CASRTYIRPNEKLFF
TRBJ2-3 16 TRBV18 - TRBD2 TGTGCCAGCTCAAGCGGGACTAGCGGGAGCACAGATACGCAGTATTTT CASSSGTSGSTDTQYF
TRBJ1-1 16 TRBV15 - TRBD1 TGTGCCACCAGCGGAAGAACAGGGGGCCCGAACACTGAAGCTTTCTTT CATSGRTGGPNTEAFF
TRBJ2-7 15 TRBV7-2 once - TGTGCCAGCAGCTTAGACAGAGTGGGATCCTACGAGCAGTACTTC CASSLDRVGSYEQYF
TRBJ2-7 17 TRBV5-1 - - TGCGCCAGCAGCCCAACAGGGGGGGGAGATCCCTCCTACGAGCAGTACTTC CASSPTGGGDPSYEQYF
TRBJ2-3 13 TRBV11-2 - TRBD2 TGTGCCAGCAGACTAGCGGCCGCAGATACGCAGTATTTT CASRLAAADTQYF
TRBJ2-5 15 TRBV9 - TRBD2 TGTGCCAGCAGCGTAGGCGGGGGGGCCTCAGAGACCCAGTACTTC CASSVGGGASETQYF
TRBJ2-1 16 TRBV13 - TRBD2 TGTGCCAGCAGCGCAGGACTAGCGGGGGGGCACAATGAGCAGTTCTTC CASSAGLAGGHNEQFF
TRBJ2-5 16 TRBV4-2 - - TGTGCCAGCGGGGGAAAGGGAGACCTCGTAGACGGGACCCAGTACTTC CASGGKGDLVDGTQYF
TRBJ2-5 16 TRBV1 - - TGCACCAGCAGCTATTCGGAACGGGGGGCGCAAGAGACCCAGTACTTC CTSSYSERGAQETQYF
TRBJ1-2 13 TRBV19 few - TGTGCCAGTAGTATCCCCCGGGAGTATGGCTACACCTTC CASSIPREYGYTF
TRBJ2-7 12 TRBV19 - TRBD2 TGTGCCAGTAGTCCAACCGGGGGGGAGCAGTACTTC CASSPTGGEQYF